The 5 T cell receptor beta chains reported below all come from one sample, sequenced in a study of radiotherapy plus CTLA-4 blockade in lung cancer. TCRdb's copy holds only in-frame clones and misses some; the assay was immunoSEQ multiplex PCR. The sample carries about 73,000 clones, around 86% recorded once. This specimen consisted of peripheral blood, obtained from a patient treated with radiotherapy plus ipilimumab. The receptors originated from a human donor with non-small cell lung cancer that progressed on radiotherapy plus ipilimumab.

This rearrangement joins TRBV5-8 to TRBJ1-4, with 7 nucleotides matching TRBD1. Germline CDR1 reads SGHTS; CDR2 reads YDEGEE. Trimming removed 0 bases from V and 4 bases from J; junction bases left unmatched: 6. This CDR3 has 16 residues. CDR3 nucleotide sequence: TGTGCCAGCAGCTTGGGGACAGGATGGGGTAATGAAAAACTGTTTTTT. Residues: CASSLGTGWGNEKLFF. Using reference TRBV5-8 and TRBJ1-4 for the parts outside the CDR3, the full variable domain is EAGVTQSPTHLIKTRGQQATLRCSPISGHTSVYWYQQALGLGLQFLLWYDEGEERNRGNFPPRFSGRQFPNYSSELNVNALELEDSALYLCASSLGTGWGNEKLFFGSGTQLSVL.

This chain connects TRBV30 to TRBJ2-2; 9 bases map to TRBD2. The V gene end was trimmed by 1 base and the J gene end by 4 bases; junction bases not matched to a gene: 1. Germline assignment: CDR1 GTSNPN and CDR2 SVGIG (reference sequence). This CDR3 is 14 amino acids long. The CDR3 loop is CAWSASGATGELFF. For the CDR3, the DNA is TGTGCCTGGAGTGCTAGCGGGGCCACCGGGGAGCTGTTTTTT. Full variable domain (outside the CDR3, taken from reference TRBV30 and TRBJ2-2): SQTIHQWPATLVQPVGSPLSLECTVEGTSNPNLYWYRQAAGRGLQLLFYSVGIGQISSEVPQNLSASRPQDRQFILSSKKLLLSDSGFYLCAWSASGATGELFFGEGSRLTVL.

In DNA form, the CDR3 reads TGTGCCAGCAGCTTTGGCGGACTGGGCCGTTCCTACGAGCAGTACTTC. Translated, it gives CASSFGGLGRSYEQYF. This chain joins TRBV5-6 and TRBJ2-7; D is possibly TRBD2 (5 bases). V was pared by 2 bases and J by 1 base, with 16 bases between. The length of the CDR3 is 16 residues. Germline CDR1 and CDR2: SGHDT and YYEEEE.

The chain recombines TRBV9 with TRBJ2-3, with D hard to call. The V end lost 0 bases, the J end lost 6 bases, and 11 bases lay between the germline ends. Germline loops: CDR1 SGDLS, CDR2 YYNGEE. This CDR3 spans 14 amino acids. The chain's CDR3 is CASSVGSVSDTQYF. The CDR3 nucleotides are TGTGCCAGCAGCGTAGGGTCGGTCAGCGATACGCAGTATTTT.

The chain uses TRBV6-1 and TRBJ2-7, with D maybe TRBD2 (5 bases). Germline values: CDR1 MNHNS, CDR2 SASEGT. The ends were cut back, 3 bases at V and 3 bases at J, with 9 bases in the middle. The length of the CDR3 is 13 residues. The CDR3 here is CASSDKRYYEQYV. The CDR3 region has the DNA TGTGCCAGCAGTGACAAGCGGTACTACGAGCAGTACGTC.